This TCR beta chain was identified during a study of T-cell reconstitution after alpha-beta-depleted transplantation in children. Unique molecular identifiers were incorporated during preparation of the TCRbeta library. TCRdb re-derived calls from the PCR reads in MiXCR, one entry per CDR3 protein. Among approximately 1,000,000 distinct CDR3 sequences listed, roughly 29% were seen once. The CDR3 has 17 amino acids. V was shortened by 3 bases and J by 3 bases, with 20 bases between the two germline ends. Germline assignment: CDR1 ENHRY and CDR2 SYGVKD. This chain links TRBV10-3 with TRBJ2-5, with a weak D call TRBD2 (5 bases). This TCR derives from a boy in the first two years of life who had a stem cell transplant for SCID, so the T cells may come from the graft donor. The source was PBMCs, mostly from graft donor cells, collected 360 days after TCRalphabeta/CD19-depleted stem cell transplant. CDR3 DNA sequence: TGTGCCATCAGTGACACGTTCAGTCGAGGGTCTGAAGAGACCCAGTACTTC. Residues: CAISDTFSRGSEETQYF.